One and the same sample provided the 13 T cell receptor beta chains below, sequenced in a study of cytomegalovirus exposure and HLA in healthy donors. The study ran its PCR with 60 Vbeta and 13 Jbeta primers. Using immunoSEQ multiplex PCR, the repertoire was profiled, and TCRdb retains in-frame clones only, with some absent. Of some 90,000 clones listed, 81% are singletons. Sequenced: PBMCs. The receptors originated from a human donor in good health.

This chain connects TRBV6-1 to TRBJ2-3, with a weak D call TRBD1 (5 bases). Germline-derived CDR1 and CDR2 are MNHNS and SASEGT. This CDR3 is 15 amino acids long. V dropped 7 bases and J dropped 0 bases, with 14 bases sitting between them. CDR3 DNA: TGTGCCAGCAAGAGACAGACGACTAGCACAGATACGCAGTATTTT. Translated: CASKRQTTSTDTQYF.

This sequence joins TRBV2 and TRBJ2-5, with 9 bases aligning to TRBD2. Germline CDR1 reads SNHLY; CDR2 reads FYNNEI. This CDR3 is built from 14 residues. Trimming cost V 4 bases and J 6 bases; bases outside gene matches: 6. CDR3 sequence: CASSVPSGAKTQYF. In DNA form, the CDR3 reads TGTGCCAGCAGTGTACCTAGCGGGGCCAAGACCCAGTACTTC.

This sequence joins TRBV7-9 and TRBJ1-4, with 10 bases aligning to TRBD1. The CDR3 contains 14 residues. In germline, CDR1 is SEHNR, CDR2 FQNEAQ (reference sequence). After removal of 6 bases from V and 10 bases from J, the junction contained 8 bases not matched to a gene. In nucleotides, the CDR3 is TGTGCCAGCAGTGGGACAGGGGAGAGTGGAAAACTGTTTTTT. Its protein is CASSGTGESGKLFF.

J is TRBJ2-1 and V is TRBV27; perhaps TRBD2 as D (6 bases). Per germline, CDR1 MNHEY and CDR2 SMNVEV (reference sequence). The CDR3 sequence is 16 residues long. Trimming took 5 bases from V and 6 from J, leaving 20 bases between them. The CDR3 DNA reads TGTGCCAGCAGTAGGGCCGGGGGAATGTCGTCCAATGAGCAGTTCTTC. Translating gives CASSRAGGMSSNEQFF.

This chain links TRBV7-9 with TRBJ1-2; D is undetermined. V lost 1 base and J lost 4, with 10 bases in between. The CDR3 is 14 residues long. Germline assignment: CDR1 SEHNR and CDR2 FQNEAQ (reference sequence). The DNA for the CDR3 is TGTGCCAGCAGCTTAGTCAGTGGTTCCTATGGCTACACCTTC. Its protein is CASSLVSGSYGYTF.

The V gene is TRBV27, the J gene TRBJ2-7, with 10 bases that match TRBD2. The germline gives CDR1 MNHEY, CDR2 SMNVEV (reference sequence). The CDR3 extends over 15 amino acids. V lost 4 bases and J lost 3; bases outside the gene matches: 6. CDR3 sequence: CASSWGLASVYEQYF. The CDR3 DNA follows: TGTGCCAGCAGTTGGGGACTAGCGTCGGTCTACGAGCAGTACTTC.

The V and J genes are TRBV10-3 and TRBJ2-7; 7 nucleotides match TRBD1. CDR1 ENHRY and CDR2 SYGVKD come from the germline V gene. The junction had 1 base not matched to a gene; V was cut back by 5 bases and J by 3 bases. This CDR3 contains 12 residues. The CDR3 DNA reads as TGTGCCATCAGTCGGGACAGCTACGAGCAGTACTTC. This codes for CAISRDSYEQYF.

This clone is a singleton in its sample. CDR3 in amino acids: CSVEDPERPNNEQFF. In DNA form, the CDR3 reads TGCAGCGTTGAAGATCCTGAGCGCCCAAACAATGAGCAGTTCTTC. V and J are TRBV29-1 and TRBJ2-1; the D is unclear. The V end lost 0 bases, the J end lost 5 bases, and 14 bases lay between the germline ends. Germline lookup yields CDR1 SQVTM and CDR2 ANQGSEA. This CDR3 comprises 15 residues.

This clone was observed once. The V call is TRBV30, the J call TRBJ2-1; 9 bases align to TRBD2. V lost 2 bases and J lost 9; bases outside the gene matches: 8. The CDR3 has 14 residues. In germline, CDR1 is GTSNPN, CDR2 SVGIG (reference sequence). The CDR3 DNA reads as TGTGCCTGGAGTTCGGCGGGGGGGCCCCTTGAGCAGTTCTTC. This sequence encodes CAWSSAGGPLEQFF.

The chain is built from TRBV29-1 and TRBJ1-1; TRBD1 is a possible D gene (6 bases). In germline, CDR1 is SQVTM, CDR2 ANQGSEA. The V end was cut by 7 bases, the J end by 4 bases, with 19 bases between. The CDR3 length is 14 residues. The CDR3 reads CSATKPGVGTEAFF. As DNA, the CDR3 is TGCAGCGCCACGAAACCAGGGGTGGGCACTGAAGCTTTCTTT.

This clone came up a few times. This chain uses TRBV14 with TRBJ2-7; no reliable D call. This CDR3 contains 13 residues. V was cut by 0 bases and J by 6 bases, with 9 bases left in between. Germline V gives CDR1 SGHDN, CDR2 FVKESK. The CDR3 nucleotides are TGTGCCAGCAGCCAAGACTTAGCCGGCGAGCAGTACTTC. Protein product: CASSQDLAGEQYF.

The chain combines TRBV29-1 with TRBJ1-3; a weak D match, TRBD1 (6 bases). Germline V CDR1 and CDR2: SQVTM, ANQGSEA. V lost 3 bases and J lost 2, with 11 bases in between. The CDR3 length is 14 residues. The CDR3: CSVDGQQTGNTIYF. CDR3 in DNA: TGCAGCGTTGATGGACAGCAGACTGGAAACACCATATATTTT. The entire variable domain, with the rest obtained from reference TRBV29-1 and TRBJ1-3, is as follows: SAVISQKPSRDICQRGTSLTIQCQVDSQVTMMFWYRQQPGQSLTLIATANQGSEATYESGFVIDKFPISRPNLTFSTLTVSNMSPEDSSIYLCSVDGQQTGNTIYFGEGSWLTVV.

This rearrangement joins TRBV10-3 to TRBJ1-5; maybe TRBD1 (5 bases). CDR1 and CDR2 (germline): ENHRY, SYGVKD. Trimming pared 2 bases from V and 4 bases from J, leaving 9 bases between. This CDR3 has 14 residues. The chain's CDR3 is CAISERQQNQPQHF. The CDR3 nucleotides are TGTGCCATCAGTGAGCGACAGCAGAATCAGCCCCAGCATTTT.